The clone carrying this T cell receptor beta chain was counted a few times. This record belongs to a study of blood T cell repertoires in COVID-19. CDR1 is LGHDT and CDR2 is YNNKEL in the germline V gene (reference sequence). With V trimmed by 4 bases and J by 7 bases, 7 bases remained unmatched. The CDR3 is 16 residues long. Assay used: immunoSEQ multiplex PCR; TCRdb lists only in-frame clones, some missing. The table includes 200,000 or so clones, roughly 87% detected once. The chain uses TRBV3-1 (or the pseudogene TRBV3-2) and TRBJ2-2; 12 positions agree with TRBD2. The receptor comes from a woman between 40 and 55 years old with acute COVID-19. Sequenced sample: PBMCs or T cells enriched from blood (not recorded which). CDR3 residues: CASSPASGRGYGELFF. CDR3 DNA sequence: TGTGCCAGCAGCCCCGCTAGCGGGAGGGGTTACGGGGAGCTGTTTTTT.